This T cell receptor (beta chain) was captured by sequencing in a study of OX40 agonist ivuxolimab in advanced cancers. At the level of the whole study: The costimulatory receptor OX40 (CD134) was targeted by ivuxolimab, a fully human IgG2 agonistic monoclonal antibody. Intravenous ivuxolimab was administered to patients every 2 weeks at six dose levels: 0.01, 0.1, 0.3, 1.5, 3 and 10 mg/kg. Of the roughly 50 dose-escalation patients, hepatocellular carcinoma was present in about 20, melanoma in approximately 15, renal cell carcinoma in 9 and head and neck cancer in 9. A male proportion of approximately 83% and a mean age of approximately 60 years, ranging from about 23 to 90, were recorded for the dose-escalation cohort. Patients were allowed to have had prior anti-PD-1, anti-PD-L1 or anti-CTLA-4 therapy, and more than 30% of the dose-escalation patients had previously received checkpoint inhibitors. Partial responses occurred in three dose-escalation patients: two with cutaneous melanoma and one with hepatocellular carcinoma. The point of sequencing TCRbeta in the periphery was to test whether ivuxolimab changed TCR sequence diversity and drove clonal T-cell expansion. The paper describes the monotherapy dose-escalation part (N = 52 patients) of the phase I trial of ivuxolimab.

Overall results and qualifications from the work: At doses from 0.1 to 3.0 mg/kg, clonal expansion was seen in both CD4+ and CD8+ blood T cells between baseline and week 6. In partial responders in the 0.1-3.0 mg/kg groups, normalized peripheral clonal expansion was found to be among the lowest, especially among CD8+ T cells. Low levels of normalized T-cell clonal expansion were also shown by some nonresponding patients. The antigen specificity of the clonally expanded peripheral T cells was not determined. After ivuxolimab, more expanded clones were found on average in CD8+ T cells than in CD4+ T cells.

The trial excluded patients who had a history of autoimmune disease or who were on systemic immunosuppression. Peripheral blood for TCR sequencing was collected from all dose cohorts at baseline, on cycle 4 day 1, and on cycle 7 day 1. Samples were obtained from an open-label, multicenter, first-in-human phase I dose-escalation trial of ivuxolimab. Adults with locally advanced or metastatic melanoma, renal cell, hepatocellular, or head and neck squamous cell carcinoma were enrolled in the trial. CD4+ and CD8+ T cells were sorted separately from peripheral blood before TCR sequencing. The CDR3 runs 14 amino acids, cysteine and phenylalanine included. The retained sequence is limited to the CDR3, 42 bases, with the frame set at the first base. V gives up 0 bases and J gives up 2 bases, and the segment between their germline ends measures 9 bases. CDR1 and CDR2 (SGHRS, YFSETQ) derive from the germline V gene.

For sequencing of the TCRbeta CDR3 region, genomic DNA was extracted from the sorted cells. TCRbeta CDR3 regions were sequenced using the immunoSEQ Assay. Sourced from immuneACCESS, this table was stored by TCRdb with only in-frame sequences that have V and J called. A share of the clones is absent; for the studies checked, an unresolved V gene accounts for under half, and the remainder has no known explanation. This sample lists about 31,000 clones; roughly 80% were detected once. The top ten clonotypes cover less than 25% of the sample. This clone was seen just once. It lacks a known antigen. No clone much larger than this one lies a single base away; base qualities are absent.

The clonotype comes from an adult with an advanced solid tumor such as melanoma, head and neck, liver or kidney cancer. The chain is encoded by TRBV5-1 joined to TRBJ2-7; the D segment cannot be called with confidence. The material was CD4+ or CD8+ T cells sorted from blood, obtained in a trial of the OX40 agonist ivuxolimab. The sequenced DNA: TGCGCCAGCAGCTTGGTGGCGAACGCCTACGAGCAGTACTTC. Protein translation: CASSLVANAYEQYF.